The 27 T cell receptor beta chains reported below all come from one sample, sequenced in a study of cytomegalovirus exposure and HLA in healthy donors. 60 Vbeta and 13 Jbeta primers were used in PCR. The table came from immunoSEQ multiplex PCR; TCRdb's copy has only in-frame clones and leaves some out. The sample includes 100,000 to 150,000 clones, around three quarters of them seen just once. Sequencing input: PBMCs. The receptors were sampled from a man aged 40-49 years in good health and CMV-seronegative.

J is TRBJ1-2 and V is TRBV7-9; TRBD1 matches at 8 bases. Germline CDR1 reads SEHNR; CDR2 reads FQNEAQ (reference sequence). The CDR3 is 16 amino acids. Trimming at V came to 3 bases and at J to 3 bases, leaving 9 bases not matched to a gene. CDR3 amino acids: CASSFRRTGKDYGYTF. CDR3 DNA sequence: TGTGCCAGCAGCTTTCGACGGACAGGGAAAGACTATGGCTACACCTTC.

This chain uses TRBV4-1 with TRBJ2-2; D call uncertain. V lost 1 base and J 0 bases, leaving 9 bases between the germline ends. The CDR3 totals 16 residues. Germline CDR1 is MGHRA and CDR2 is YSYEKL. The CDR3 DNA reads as TGCGCCAGCAGCCAAGGCCCTACGGCGAACACCGGGGAGCTGTTTTTT. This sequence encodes CASSQGPTANTGELFF.

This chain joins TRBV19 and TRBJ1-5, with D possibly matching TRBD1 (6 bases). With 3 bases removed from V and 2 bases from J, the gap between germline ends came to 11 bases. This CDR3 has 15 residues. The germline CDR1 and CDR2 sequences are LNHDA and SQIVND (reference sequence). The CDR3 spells CASSMVSGGNQPQHF. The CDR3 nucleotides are TGTGCCAGTAGTATGGTTTCAGGGGGCAATCAGCCCCAGCATTTT.

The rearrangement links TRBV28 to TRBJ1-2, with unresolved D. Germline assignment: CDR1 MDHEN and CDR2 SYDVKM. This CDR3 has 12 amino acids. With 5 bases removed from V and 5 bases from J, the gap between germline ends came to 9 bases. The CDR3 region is CASSTTIYGYTF. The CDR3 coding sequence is TGTGCCAGCAGTACGACTATTTATGGCTACACCTTC.

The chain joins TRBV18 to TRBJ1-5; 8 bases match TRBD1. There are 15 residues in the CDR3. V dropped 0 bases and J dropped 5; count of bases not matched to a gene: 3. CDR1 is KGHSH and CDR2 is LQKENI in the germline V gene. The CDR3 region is CASSPPGTGYQPQHF. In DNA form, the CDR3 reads TGTGCCAGCTCACCACCCGGGACAGGCTATCAGCCCCAGCATTTT. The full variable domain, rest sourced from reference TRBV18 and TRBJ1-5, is NAGVMQNPRHLVRRRGQEARLRCSPMKGHSHVYWYRQLPEEGLKFMVYLQKENIIDESGMPKERFSAEFPKEGPSILRIQQVVRGDSAAYFCASSPPGTGYQPQHFGDGTRLSIL.

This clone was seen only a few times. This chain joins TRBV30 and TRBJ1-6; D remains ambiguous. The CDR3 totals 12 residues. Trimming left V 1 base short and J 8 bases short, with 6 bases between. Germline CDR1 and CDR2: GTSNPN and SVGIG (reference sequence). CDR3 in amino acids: CAWSGEDSPLHF. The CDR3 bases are TGTGCCTGGAGTGGAGAGGATTCACCCCTCCACTTT.

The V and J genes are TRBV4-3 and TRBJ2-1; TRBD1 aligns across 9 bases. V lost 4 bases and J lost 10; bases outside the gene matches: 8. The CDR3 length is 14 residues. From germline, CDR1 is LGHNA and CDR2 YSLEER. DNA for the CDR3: TGCGCCAGCAGCCTGACCGGGACAGGGAAGGAGCAGTTCTTC. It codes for CASSLTGTGKEQFF.

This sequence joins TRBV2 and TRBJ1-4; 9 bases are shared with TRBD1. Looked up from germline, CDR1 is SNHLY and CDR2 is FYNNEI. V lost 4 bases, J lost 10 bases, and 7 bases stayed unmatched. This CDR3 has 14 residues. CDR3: CASSGPDRGGKLFF. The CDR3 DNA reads TGTGCCAGCAGTGGCCCGGACAGGGGAGGAAAACTGTTTTTT.

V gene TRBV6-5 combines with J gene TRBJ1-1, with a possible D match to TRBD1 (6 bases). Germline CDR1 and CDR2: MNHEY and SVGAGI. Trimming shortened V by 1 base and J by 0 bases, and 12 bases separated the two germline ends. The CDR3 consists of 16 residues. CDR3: CASSYFYRAMNTEAFF. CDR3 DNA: TGTGCCAGCAGTTACTTCTACAGGGCCATGAACACTGAAGCTTTCTTT.

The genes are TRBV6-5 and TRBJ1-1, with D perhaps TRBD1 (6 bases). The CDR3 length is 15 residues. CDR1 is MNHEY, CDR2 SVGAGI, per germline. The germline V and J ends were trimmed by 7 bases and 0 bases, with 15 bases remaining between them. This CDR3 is CASTQGNSLNTEAFF. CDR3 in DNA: TGTGCCAGCACTCAGGGGAACTCCCTGAACACTGAAGCTTTCTTT.

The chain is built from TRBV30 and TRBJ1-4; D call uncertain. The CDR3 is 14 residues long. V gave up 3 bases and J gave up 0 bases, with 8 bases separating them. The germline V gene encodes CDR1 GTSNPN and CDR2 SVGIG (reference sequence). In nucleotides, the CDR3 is TGTGCCTGGAGCGAGGGAGCAACTAATGAAAAACTGTTTTTT. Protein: CAWSEGATNEKLFF.

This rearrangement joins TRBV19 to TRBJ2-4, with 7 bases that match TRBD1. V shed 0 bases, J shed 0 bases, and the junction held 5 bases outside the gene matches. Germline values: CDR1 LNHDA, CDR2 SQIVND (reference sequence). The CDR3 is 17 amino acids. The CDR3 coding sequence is TGTGCCAGTAGTATAGATCGACAGGGTGAAGCCAAAAACATTCAGTACTTC. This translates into CASSIDRQGEAKNIQYF.

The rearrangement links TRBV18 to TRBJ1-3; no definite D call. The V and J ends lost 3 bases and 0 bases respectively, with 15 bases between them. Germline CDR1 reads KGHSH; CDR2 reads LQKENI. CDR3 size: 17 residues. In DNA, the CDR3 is TGTGCCAGCTCACCGCTGCAGTCTGATCTCTCTGGAAACACCATATATTTT. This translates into CASSPLQSDLSGNTIYF.

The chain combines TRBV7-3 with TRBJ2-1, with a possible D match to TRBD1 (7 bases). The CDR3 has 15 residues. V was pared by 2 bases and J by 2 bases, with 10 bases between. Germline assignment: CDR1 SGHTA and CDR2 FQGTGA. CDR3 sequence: CASSLGGGPYNEQFF. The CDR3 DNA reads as TGTGCCAGCAGCTTAGGAGGGGGCCCCTACAATGAGCAGTTCTTC.

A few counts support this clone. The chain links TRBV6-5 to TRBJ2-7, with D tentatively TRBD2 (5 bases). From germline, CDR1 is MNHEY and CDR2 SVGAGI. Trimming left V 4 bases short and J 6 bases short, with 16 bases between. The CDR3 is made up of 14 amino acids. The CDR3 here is CASSSGYEGREQYF. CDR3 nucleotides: TGTGCCAGCAGTTCGGGGTATGAGGGCCGCGAGCAGTACTTC.

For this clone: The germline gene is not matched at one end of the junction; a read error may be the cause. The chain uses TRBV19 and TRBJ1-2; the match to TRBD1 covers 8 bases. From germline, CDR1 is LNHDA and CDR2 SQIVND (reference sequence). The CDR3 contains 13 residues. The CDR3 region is CASRTGQGRGYAF. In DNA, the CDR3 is TGTGCCAGTAGGACCGGACAGGGTCGGGGCTACGCCTTC.

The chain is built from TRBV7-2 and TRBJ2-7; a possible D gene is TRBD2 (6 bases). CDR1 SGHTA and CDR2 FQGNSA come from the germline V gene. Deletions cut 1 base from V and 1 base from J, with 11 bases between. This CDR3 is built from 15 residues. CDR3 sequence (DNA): TGTGCCAGCAGCTTAGGGCGGGGAGGATCCTACGAGCAGTACTTC. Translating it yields CASSLGRGGSYEQYF.

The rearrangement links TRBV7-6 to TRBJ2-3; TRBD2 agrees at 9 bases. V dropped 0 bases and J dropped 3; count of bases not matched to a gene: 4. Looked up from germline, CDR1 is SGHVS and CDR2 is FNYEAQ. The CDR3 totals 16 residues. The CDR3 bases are TGTGCCAGCAGCTTAGCCCCTAGCGGGGTGACAGATACGCAGTATTTT. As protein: CASSLAPSGVTDTQYF.

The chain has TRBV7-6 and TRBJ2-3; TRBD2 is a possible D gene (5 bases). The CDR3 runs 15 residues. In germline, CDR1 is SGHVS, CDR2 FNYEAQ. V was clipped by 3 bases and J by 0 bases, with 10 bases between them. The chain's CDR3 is CASSFGILSTDTQYF. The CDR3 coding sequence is TGTGCCAGCAGCTTCGGGATCCTTAGCACAGATACGCAGTATTTT.

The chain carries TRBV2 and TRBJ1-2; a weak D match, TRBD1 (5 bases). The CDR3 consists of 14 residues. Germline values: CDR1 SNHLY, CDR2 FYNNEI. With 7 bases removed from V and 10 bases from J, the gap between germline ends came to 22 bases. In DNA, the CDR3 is TGTGCCAGCACTCTAGTAGGACAAGGCGGCCACTACACCTTC. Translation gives CASTLVGQGGHYTF.

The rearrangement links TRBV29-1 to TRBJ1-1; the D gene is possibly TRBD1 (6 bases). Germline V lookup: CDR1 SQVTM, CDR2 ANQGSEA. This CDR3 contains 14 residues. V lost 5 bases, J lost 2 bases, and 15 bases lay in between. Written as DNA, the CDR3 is TGCAGCGTTACACTAGGACAGATAAACACTGAAGCTTTCTTT. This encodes CSVTLGQINTEAFF.

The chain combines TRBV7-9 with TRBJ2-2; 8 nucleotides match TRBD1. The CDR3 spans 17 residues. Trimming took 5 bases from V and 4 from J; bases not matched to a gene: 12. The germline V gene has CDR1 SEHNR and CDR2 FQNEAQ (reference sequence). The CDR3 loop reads CASSPPPQGATTGELFF. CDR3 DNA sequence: TGTGCCAGCAGCCCACCCCCGCAGGGGGCTACCACCGGGGAGCTGTTTTTT. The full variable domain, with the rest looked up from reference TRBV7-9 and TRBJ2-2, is DTGVSQNPRHKITKRGQNVTFRCDPISEHNRLYWYRQTLGQGPEFLTYFQNEAQLEKSRLLSDRFSAERPKGSFSTLEIQRTEQGDSAMYLCASSPPPQGATTGELFFGEGSRLTVL.

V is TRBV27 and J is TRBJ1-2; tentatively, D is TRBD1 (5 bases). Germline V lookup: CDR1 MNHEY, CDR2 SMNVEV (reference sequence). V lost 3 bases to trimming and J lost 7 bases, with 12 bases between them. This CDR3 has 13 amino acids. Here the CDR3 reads CASSFGGGRGYTF. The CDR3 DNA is TGTGCCAGCAGTTTCGGGGGGGGACGTGGCTACACCTTC.

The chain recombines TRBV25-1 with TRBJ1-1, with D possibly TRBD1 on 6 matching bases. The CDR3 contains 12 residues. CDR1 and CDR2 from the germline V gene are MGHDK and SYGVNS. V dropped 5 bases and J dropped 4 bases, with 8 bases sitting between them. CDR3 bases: TGTGCCAGCAGTTGGGGGCTCACTGAAGCTTTCTTT. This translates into CASSWGLTEAFF.

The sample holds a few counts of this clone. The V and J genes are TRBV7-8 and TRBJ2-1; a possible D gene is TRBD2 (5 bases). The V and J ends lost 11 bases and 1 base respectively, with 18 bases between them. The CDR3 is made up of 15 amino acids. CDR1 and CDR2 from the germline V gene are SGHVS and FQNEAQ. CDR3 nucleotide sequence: TGTGCCTCGAAGGAATTAGAGGGTTCCTACAATGAGCAGTTCTTC. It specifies CASKELEGSYNEQFF.

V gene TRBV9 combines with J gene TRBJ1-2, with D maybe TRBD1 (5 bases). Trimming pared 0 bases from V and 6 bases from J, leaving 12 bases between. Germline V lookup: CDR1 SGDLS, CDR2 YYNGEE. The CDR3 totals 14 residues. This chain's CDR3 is CASSVEGQPDGYTF. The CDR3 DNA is TGTGCCAGCAGCGTAGAGGGGCAGCCAGATGGCTACACCTTC.

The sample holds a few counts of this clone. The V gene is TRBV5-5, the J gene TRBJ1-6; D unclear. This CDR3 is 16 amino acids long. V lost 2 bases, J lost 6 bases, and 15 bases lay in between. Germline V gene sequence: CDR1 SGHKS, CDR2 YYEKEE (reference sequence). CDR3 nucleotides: TGTGCCAGCAGCTTCTCCGTCGGAGTTCTTAATTCACCCCTCCACTTT. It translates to CASSFSVGVLNSPLHF.